The 3 T cell receptor beta chains reported below all come from one sample, sequenced in a study of blood T cell repertoires in COVID-19. The assay was immunoSEQ multiplex PCR, and TCRdb's table has in-frame clones only and misses some. The sample lists about 150,000 clones, over 80% occurring once. Sequencing was performed on PBMCs or T cells enriched from blood (not recorded which). The origin of the receptors is a man in his 70s who had been exposed to COVID-19.

V gene TRBV20-1 combines with J gene TRBJ1-1; a weak D match, TRBD1 (5 bases). Between the trimmed V and J ends, which lost 3 bases and 5 bases, there was a span of 19 bases. Germline CDR1 is DFQATT and CDR2 is SNEGSKA (reference sequence). The CDR3 consists of 15 residues. The CDR3, as DNA: TGCAGTGCTAGTCCCGGCGGGGCTTTCAGAACTGAAGCTTTCTTT. It is translated as CSASPGGAFRTEAFF.

The J gene is TRBJ1-2, the V gene TRBV27; D is possibly TRBD1 (6 bases). This CDR3 is built from 16 residues. Between the trimmed V and J ends, which lost 5 bases and 0 bases, there was a span of 16 bases. Germline CDR1 reads MNHEY; CDR2 reads SMNVEV (reference sequence). The CDR3 nucleotides are TGTGCCAGCAGTCTTAGAGGACAGCTTCCTAACTATGGCTACACCTTC. Translation: CASSLRGQLPNYGYTF.

This chain links TRBV5-4 with TRBJ1-2; D not resolved. This CDR3 contains 15 residues. V was shortened by 0 bases and J by 0 bases, with 9 bases between the two germline ends. CDR1 and CDR2 from the germline V gene are SGHNT and YYREEE (reference sequence). The CDR3 protein is CASSLVASTNYGYTF. The CDR3 DNA reads TGTGCCAGCAGCTTGGTGGCTTCCACTAACTATGGCTACACCTTC.